Listed below are T cell receptor beta chains from one sample, sequenced in a study of T cell responses to AZD1222 COVID-19 vaccine. Some clones are missing from TCRdb's copy, which holds only in-frame ones; the method was immunoSEQ multiplex PCR. The table includes about 57,000 clones, 65% to 90% detected once. Sequencing was performed on peripheral blood, taken on day 0 of AZD1222 vaccination. These receptors all stem from an adult in good health. Each CDR3 is given with its conserved first and last residue. The D gene is left open where the match is weak. The listing skips clone size in some rows; elsewhere it reads once, few, many or a size class.

len: 15; v_gene: TRBV19; j_gene: TRBJ1-6; d_gene: .; abundance: once; CDR3nt: TGTGCCAGTAGCCTTCGTTTAGCGACGGATTCACCCCTCCACTTT; CDR3aa: CASSLRLATDSPLHF
len: 17; v_gene: TRBV19; j_gene: TRBJ2-7; d_gene: .; abundance: .; CDR3nt: TGTGCCAGTAGTATCTGGGGACCTCGAGACGGCACCTACGAGCAGTACTTC; CDR3aa: CASSIWGPRDGTYEQYF
len: 13; v_gene: TRBV2; j_gene: TRBJ1-2; d_gene: .; abundance: .; CDR3nt: TGTGCCAGCCAAATGGGGGGTGCCTATGGCTACACCTTC; CDR3aa: CASQMGGAYGYTF
len: 13; v_gene: TRBV19; j_gene: TRBJ2-7; d_gene: .; abundance: few; CDR3nt: TGTGCCAGTAGTAACGGCCTCTCCTACGAGCAGTACTTC; CDR3aa: CASSNGLSYEQYF
len: 15; v_gene: TRBV7-9; j_gene: TRBJ1-4; d_gene: .; abundance: .; CDR3nt: TGTGCCAGCAGCTTCGGAGGGGGGATTGGGGAAAAACTGTTTTTT; CDR3aa: CASSFGGGIGEKLFF
len: 15; v_gene: TRBV5-1; j_gene: TRBJ1-2; d_gene: .; abundance: .; CDR3nt: TGCGCCAGCAGCCCGGATGAGGGCTTGAACTATGGCTACACCTTC; CDR3aa: CASSPDEGLNYGYTF
len: 11; v_gene: TRBV29-1; j_gene: TRBJ2-7; d_gene: .; abundance: .; CDR3nt: TGCAGCGCGGGGGTCGGGAACGAGCAGTACTTC; CDR3aa: CSAGVGNEQYF
len: 14; v_gene: TRBV30; j_gene: TRBJ1-2; d_gene: .; abundance: .; CDR3nt: TGTGCCTCAATTCGGGGGGCCCCCAACTATGGCTACACCTTC; CDR3aa: CASIRGAPNYGYTF
len: 15; v_gene: TRBV5-1; j_gene: TRBJ1-3; d_gene: .; abundance: .; CDR3nt: TGCGCCAGCAGCTTGGAGCACGGCTCTGGAAACACCATATATTTT; CDR3aa: CASSLEHGSGNTIYF
len: 14; v_gene: TRBV3-1/TRBV3-2; j_gene: TRBJ2-7; d_gene: .; abundance: .; CDR3nt: TGTGCCAGCAGCCAAGCGCCGGGTACCTACGAGCAGTACTTC; CDR3aa: CASSQAPGTYEQYF
len: 14; v_gene: TRBV6-5; j_gene: TRBJ2-5; d_gene: .; abundance: .; CDR3nt: TGTGCCAGGAGGAAGGTGGAGGACGAAGGGACCCAGTACTTC; CDR3aa: CARRKVEDEGTQYF